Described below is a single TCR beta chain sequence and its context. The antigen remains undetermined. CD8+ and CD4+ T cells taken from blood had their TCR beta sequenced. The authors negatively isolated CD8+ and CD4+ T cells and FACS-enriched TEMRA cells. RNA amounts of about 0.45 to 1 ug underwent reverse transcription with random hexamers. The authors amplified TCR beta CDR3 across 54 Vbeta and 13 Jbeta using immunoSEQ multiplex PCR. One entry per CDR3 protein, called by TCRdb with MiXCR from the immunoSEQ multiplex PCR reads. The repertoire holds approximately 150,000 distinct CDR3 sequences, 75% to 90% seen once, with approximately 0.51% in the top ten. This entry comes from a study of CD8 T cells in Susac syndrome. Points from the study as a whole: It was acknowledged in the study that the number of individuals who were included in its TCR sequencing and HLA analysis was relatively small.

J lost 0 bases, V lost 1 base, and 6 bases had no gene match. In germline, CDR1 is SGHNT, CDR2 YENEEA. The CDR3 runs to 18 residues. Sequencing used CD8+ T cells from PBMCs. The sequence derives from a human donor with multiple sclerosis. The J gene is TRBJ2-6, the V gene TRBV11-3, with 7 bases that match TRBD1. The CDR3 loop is CASSLATGWSSGANVLTF. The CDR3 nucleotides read TGTGCCAGCAGCTTAGCGACAGGGTGGAGCTCTGGGGCCAACGTCCTGACTTTC.